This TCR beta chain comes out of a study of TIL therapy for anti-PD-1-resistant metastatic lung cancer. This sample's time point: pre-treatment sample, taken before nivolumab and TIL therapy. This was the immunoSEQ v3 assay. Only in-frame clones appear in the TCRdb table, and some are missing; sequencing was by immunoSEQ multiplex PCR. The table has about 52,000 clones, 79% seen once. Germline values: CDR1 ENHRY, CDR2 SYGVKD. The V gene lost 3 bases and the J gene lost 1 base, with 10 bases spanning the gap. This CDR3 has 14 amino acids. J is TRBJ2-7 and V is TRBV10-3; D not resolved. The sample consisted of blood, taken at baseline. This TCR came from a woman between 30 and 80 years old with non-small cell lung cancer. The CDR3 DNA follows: TGTGCCATCAGTGACAGAACTTCATCCTACGAGCAGTACTTC. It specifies CAISDRTSSYEQYF.